This is a list of T cell receptor beta chains from one sample in a study of shared clonotypes between healthy human individuals. Profiling relied on immunoSEQ multiplex PCR, and the TCRdb table lists in-frame clones only, not all of them. This table has about 330,000 clones, about 74% appearing once. The specimen sequenced was memory CD4+ T cells sorted from blood. Every receptor here comes from a man aged 25 to 45 in good health. The conserved cysteine and the conserved F or W are not part of the CDR3 here. The order of the fields is clone size, J gene, V gene, CDR3 protein. Expanded clones get a size class; other rows say once, few or many, or leave the size out.

size: -; J: TRBJ2-5; V: TRBV7-2; CDR3: ASSLGLGGRAQETQY
size: -; J: TRBJ2-1; V: TRBV11-2; CDR3: ASSLGTAYNEQF
size: -; J: TRBJ2-1; V: TRBV19; CDR3: ASSLRDSSYNEQF
size: -; J: TRBJ2-7; V: TRBV11-3; CDR3: ASSFTAVGEQY
size: once; J: TRBJ2-5; V: TRBV5-1; CDR3: ASSLATMAETQY
size: once; J: TRBJ2-2; V: TRBV2; CDR3: ASRSVYTGELF
size: once; J: TRBJ2-1; V: TRBV5-4; CDR3: ASSLGAPSSYNEQF
size: few; J: TRBJ1-4; V: TRBV10-3; CDR3: AISEQGGGEKLF
size: -; J: TRBJ1-3; V: TRBV5-1; CDR3: ASSLGSLGPSGNTIY
size: -; J: TRBJ2-2; V: TRBV20-1; CDR3: SAPVHGELF
size: -; J: TRBJ2-3; V: TRBV5-8; CDR3: ASSLSWTDNTDTQY
size: -; J: TRBJ2-7; V: TRBV25-1; CDR3: ATSRGYEQY
size: once; J: TRBJ2-7; V: TRBV18; CDR3: ASSPSLDRVSEQY
size: -; J: TRBJ2-1; V: TRBV7-3; CDR3: ASAAGTNEQF
size: -; J: TRBJ2-3; V: TRBV5-1; CDR3: ASRLGHPFSTDTQY
size: few; J: TRBJ2-2; V: TRBV7-9; CDR3: ASSLSRGPTGELF
size: -; J: TRBJ2-3; V: TRBV25-1; CDR3: ASSERSSTDTQY
size: -; J: TRBJ2-3; V: TRBV7-3; CDR3: ASSPQGASTDTQY
size: many; J: TRBJ2-5; V: TRBV27; CDR3: ASSSSTGKAQY
size: -; J: TRBJ1-1; V: TRBV11-2; CDR3: ASSLDRAGTEAF
size: -; J: TRBJ2-3; V: TRBV19; CDR3: ATRPRFSGRAVTDTQY
size: -; J: TRBJ2-5; V: TRBV5-8; CDR3: ASSGTGTRRGTQY
size: many; J: TRBJ2-3; V: TRBV29-1; CDR3: SVLLAGVGVTQY
size: -; J: TRBJ2-1; V: TRBV7-2; CDR3: ASSSLWTSGSPSYNEQF
size: -; J: TRBJ2-3; V: TRBV11-2; CDR3: ASSLETTWVDTQY
size: -; J: TRBJ2-1; V: TRBV4-2; CDR3: ASSHRTGTYNEQF
size: -; J: TRBJ2-5; V: TRBV7-3; CDR3: ASSRAGVMVETQY
size: -; J: TRBJ1-2; V: TRBV18; CDR3: ASSPTTENGYT
size: -; J: TRBJ2-3; V: TRBV30; CDR3: AWSVPGALT
size: -; J: TRBJ1-5; V: TRBV6-6; CDR3: ASSYEASNQPQH
size: -; J: TRBJ2-2; V: TRBV6-4; CDR3: ASRPGQGAPGELF
size: few; J: TRBJ2-1; V: TRBV5-6; CDR3: ASSLSSYNEQF
size: -; J: TRBJ1-5; V: TRBV4-3; CDR3: ASSQDGNRGDETQH
size: few; J: TRBJ2-7; V: TRBV28; CDR3: ASRSSGRAWGEQY
size: once; J: TRBJ2-6; V: TRBV27; CDR3: ASSLSGSGSGANVLT
size: -; J: TRBJ2-7; V: TRBV5-1; CDR3: ASSIRDRGEQY
size: few; J: TRBJ2-1; V: TRBV10-1; CDR3: ASSERTSGTPHF
size: -; J: TRBJ2-1; V: TRBV11-2; CDR3: ASSPGDPPRNEQF
size: -; J: TRBJ1-4; V: TRBV4-1; CDR3: ASSQLPGTIEKLF
size: -; J: TRBJ2-2; V: TRBV11-3; CDR3: ASRGSGTGELF
size: -; J: TRBJ2-5; V: TRBV5-1; CDR3: ASSLGPLAGVETQY
size: -; J: TRBJ2-7; V: TRBV11-1; CDR3: ASSLSPLYSSRSYEQY
size: -; J: TRBJ2-7; V: TRBV4-1; CDR3: ASSHTGQGNYEQY
size: -; J: TRBJ1-4; V: TRBV5-1; CDR3: ASKRTTGTNEKLF
size: -; J: TRBJ2-3; V: TRBV30; CDR3: ACRGTSGTDTQY
size: -; J: TRBJ1-2; V: TRBV11-2; CDR3: ASSPPGGYGYT